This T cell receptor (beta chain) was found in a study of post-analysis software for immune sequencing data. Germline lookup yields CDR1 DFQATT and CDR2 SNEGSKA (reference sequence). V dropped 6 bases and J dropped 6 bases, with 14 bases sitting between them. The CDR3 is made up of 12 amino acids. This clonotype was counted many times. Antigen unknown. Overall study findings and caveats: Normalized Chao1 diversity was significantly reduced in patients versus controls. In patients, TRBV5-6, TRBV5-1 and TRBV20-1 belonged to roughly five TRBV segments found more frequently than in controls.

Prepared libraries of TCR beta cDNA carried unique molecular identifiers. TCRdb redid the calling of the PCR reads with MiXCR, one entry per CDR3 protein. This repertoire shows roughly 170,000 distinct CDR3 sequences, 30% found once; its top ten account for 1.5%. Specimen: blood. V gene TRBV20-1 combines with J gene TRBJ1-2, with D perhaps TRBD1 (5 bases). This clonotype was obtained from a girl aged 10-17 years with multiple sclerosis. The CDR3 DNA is TGCAGTGCCCACGACTTGGGGGATGGCTACACCTTC. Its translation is CSAHDLGDGYTF.